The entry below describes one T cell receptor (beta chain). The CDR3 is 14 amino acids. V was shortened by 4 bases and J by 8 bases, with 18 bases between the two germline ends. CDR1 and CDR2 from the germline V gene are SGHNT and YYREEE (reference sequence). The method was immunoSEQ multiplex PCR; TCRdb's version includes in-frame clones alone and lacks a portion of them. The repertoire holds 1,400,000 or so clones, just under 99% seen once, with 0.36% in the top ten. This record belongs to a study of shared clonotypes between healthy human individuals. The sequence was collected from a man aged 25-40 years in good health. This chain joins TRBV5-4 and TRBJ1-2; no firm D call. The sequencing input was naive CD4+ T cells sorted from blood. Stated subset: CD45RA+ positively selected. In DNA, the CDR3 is TGTGCCAGCAGCGGAAGGTCTTCTACTGTCGGCTACACCTTC. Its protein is CASSGRSSTVGYTF.